These 18 T cell receptor beta chains share one sample of origin, sequenced in a study of blood T cell repertoires in COVID-19. The table came from immunoSEQ multiplex PCR; TCRdb's copy has only in-frame clones and leaves some out. The sample has about 26,000 clones; 90% are singletons. Source material: peripheral blood. Source of these receptors: a man between 65 and 80 years old with acute or convalescent COVID-19.

The chain is built from TRBV18 and TRBJ1-1; no clear D. V was clipped by 3 bases and J by 2 bases, with 10 bases between them. CDR3 size: 14 residues. The germline V gene has CDR1 KGHSH and CDR2 LQKENI. The CDR3 loop reads CASSPSTENTEAFF. The CDR3 DNA follows: TGTGCCAGCTCACCGAGTACAGAAAACACTGAAGCTTTCTTT.

This chain uses TRBV27 with TRBJ2-2, with a possible D match to TRBD1 (6 bases). Per germline, CDR1 MNHEY and CDR2 SMNVEV (reference sequence). Trimming removed 2 bases from V and 0 bases from J, with 13 bases in between. This CDR3 is built from 17 residues. CDR3 in amino acids: CASSLLETGSNTGELFF. Here the CDR3 DNA reads TGTGCCAGCAGTTTACTAGAAACAGGGTCGAACACCGGGGAGCTGTTTTTT.

The rearrangement uses TRBV2 and TRBJ2-7; D is uncertain. Trimming pared 6 bases from V and 1 base from J, leaving 7 bases between. This CDR3 contains 12 residues. CDR1 and CDR2 (germline): SNHLY, FYNNEI. CDR3 residues: CASSSDSYEQYF. CDR3 DNA: TGTGCCAGCAGCAGCGATTCCTACGAGCAGTACTTC. The full variable domain, its missing parts supplied by reference TRBV2 and TRBJ2-7, is EPEVTQTPSHQVTQMGQEVILRCVPISNHLYFYWYRQILGQKVEFLVSFYNNEISEKSEIFDDQFSVERPDGSNFTLKIRSTKLEDSAMYFCASSSDSYEQYFGPGTRLTVT.

This chain uses TRBV5-1 with TRBJ1-4, with D unresolved. V was pared by 0 bases and J by 0 bases, with 9 bases between. This CDR3 contains 16 residues. Germline CDR1 is SGHRS and CDR2 is YFSETQ. CDR3 protein: CASSLATGATNEKLFF. In nucleotides, the CDR3 is TGCGCCAGCAGCTTGGCCACCGGGGCAACTAATGAAAAACTGTTTTTT.

CDR3 sequence reads: CASTQGGANYNEQFF. The CDR3, as DNA: TGTGCCAGCACCCAAGGCGGGGCAAATTACAATGAGCAGTTCTTC. The rearrangement joins TRBV28 to TRBJ2-1; D possibly corresponds to TRBD2 (6 bases). Trimming took off 7 bases at V and 4 bases at J, with 17 bases between the two ends. Germline CDR1 reads MDHEN; CDR2 reads SYDVKM. The CDR3 spans 15 residues.

V is TRBV3-1 (or the pseudogene TRBV3-2) and J is TRBJ2-7; 7 nucleotides agree with TRBD2. The CDR3 consists of 14 residues. Germline loops: CDR1 LGHDT, CDR2 YNNKEL (reference sequence). The J segment lost 5 bases and the V segment lost 3 bases, leaving 7 bases of the junction unmatched. The CDR3 is CASSQRGRANEQYF. Written as DNA, the CDR3 is TGTGCCAGCAGCCAGCGAGGGAGGGCCAACGAGCAGTACTTC.

The rearrangement uses TRBV7-2 and TRBJ2-7; tentative D call: TRBD1 (6 bases). Germline assignment: CDR1 SGHTA and CDR2 FQGNSA. V was shortened by 2 bases and J by 3 bases, with 14 bases between the two germline ends. The CDR3 is made up of 15 amino acids. CDR3 protein: CASSLWGQTSYEQYF. DNA of the CDR3: TGTGCCAGCAGCTTATGGGGACAAACCAGCTACGAGCAGTACTTC.

The genes are TRBV5-5 and TRBJ2-7, with 7 bases matching TRBD2. Germline V gene data show CDR1 as SGHKS and CDR2 as YYEKEE (reference sequence). V dropped 2 bases and J dropped 2; count of bases not matched to a gene: 4. The CDR3 is 14 residues long. The CDR3: CASSLGLDPYEQYF. In DNA form, the CDR3 reads TGTGCCAGCAGCTTAGGACTAGACCCCTACGAGCAGTACTTC.

This clone was seen a handful of times. This chain links TRBV5-6 with TRBJ2-1, with 7 bases matching TRBD1. The CDR3 spans 14 residues. CDR1 is SGHDT and CDR2 is YYEEEE in the germline V gene. V gave up 3 bases and J gave up 3 bases; unmatched junction bases: 3. CDR3 in DNA: TGTGCCAGCAGCTACCAGGGGGTCTACAATGAGCAGTTCTTC. Translating it yields CASSYQGVYNEQFF.

This chain links TRBV7-9 with TRBJ2-5; TRBD2 agrees at 10 bases. The CDR3 runs to 16 residues. Germline V gives CDR1 SEHNR, CDR2 FQNEAQ (reference sequence). Trimming removed 5 bases from V and 3 bases from J; junction bases left unmatched: 9. The CDR3 DNA follows: TGTGCCAGCAGCCGGGCCGGGCTAGCGGGAGAAGAGACCCAGTACTTC. Translation: CASSRAGLAGEETQYF.

This chain's CDR3 is CASSPTPRGLGETQYF. CDR3 DNA: TGTGCCAGTAGTCCAACCCCGAGGGGGTTGGGAGAGACCCAGTACTTC. The chain combines TRBV19 with TRBJ2-5, with D perhaps TRBD1 (6 bases). Germline-derived CDR1 and CDR2 are LNHDA and SQIVND (reference sequence). V shed 5 bases and J shed 4 bases, with 20 bases lying between them. The CDR3 runs to 16 residues.

The V gene is TRBV11-2, the J gene TRBJ2-1; D is ambiguous. V lost 3 bases, J lost 7 bases, and 13 bases lay in between. The CDR3 contains 14 residues. Germline values: CDR1 SGHAT, CDR2 FQNNGV. For the CDR3, the DNA is TGTGCCAGCAGCTTTATCGGGTCTCGGAATGAGCAGTTCTTC. This encodes CASSFIGSRNEQFF.

V and J are TRBV5-5 and TRBJ1-2; weak D call: TRBD1 (5 bases). Germline-derived CDR1 and CDR2 are SGHKS and YYEKEE (reference sequence). Trimming pared 4 bases from V and 4 bases from J, leaving 14 bases between. The CDR3 consists of 14 residues. CDR3 coding DNA: TGTGCCAGCAGCCCCGGGGGGTCCGGCTATGGCTACACCTTC. Amino acid sequence: CASSPGGSGYGYTF.

This chain connects TRBV11-3 to TRBJ2-7; a weak D match, TRBD2 (5 bases). The V end was cut by 5 bases, the J end by 5 bases, with 10 bases between. CDR1 and CDR2 (germline): SGHNT, YENEEA. The CDR3 runs 12 residues. CDR3 DNA: TGTGCCAGCAGCCCCGACGGGGACGAGCAGTACTTC. The encoded protein is CASSPDGDEQYF.

V usage is TRBV19 and J usage is TRBJ1-2; maybe TRBD1 (6 bases). V shed 3 bases and J shed 6 bases, with 8 bases lying between them. Germline lookup yields CDR1 LNHDA and CDR2 SQIVND (reference sequence). The CDR3 consists of 12 residues. CDR3 loop: CASSIEGDGYTF. In DNA, the CDR3 is TGTGCCAGTAGTATCGAGGGGGATGGCTACACCTTC. The full variable domain, completed using reference TRBV19 and TRBJ1-2, is DGGITQSPKYLFRKEGQNVTLSCEQNLNHDAMYWYRQDPGQGLRLIYYSQIVNDFQKGDIAEGYSVSREKKESFPLTVTSAQKNPTAFYLCASSIEGDGYTFGSGTRLTVV.

The rearrangement joins TRBV28 to TRBJ2-5, with 10 bases identical to TRBD1. This CDR3 is 16 amino acids long. With 6 bases clipped from V and 6 bases from J, the junction kept 13 bases outside the gene matches. Germline V gives CDR1 MDHEN, CDR2 SYDVKM. The CDR3 sequence is CASSQTGTGVMKTQYF. CDR3 nucleotides: TGTGCCAGCAGCCAAACCGGGACAGGGGTTATGAAGACCCAGTACTTC. The full variable domain, its missing parts supplied by reference TRBV28 and TRBJ2-5, is DVKVTQSSRYLVKRTGEKVFLECVQDMDHENMFWYRQDPGLGLRLIYFSYDVKMKEKGDIPEGYSVSREKKERFSLILESASTNQTSMYLCASSQTGTGVMKTQYFGPGTRLLVL.

V and J are TRBV9 and TRBJ2-5; perhaps TRBD2 as D (6 bases). With 4 bases removed from V and 5 bases from J, the gap between germline ends came to 18 bases. Germline V CDR1 and CDR2: SGDLS, YYNGEE. This CDR3 spans 15 amino acids. CDR3 DNA sequence: TGTGCCAGCAGCTCTCAGGCCGGGAGCTGGGAGACCCAGTACTTC. Translating it yields CASSSQAGSWETQYF.

This chain connects TRBV7-2 to TRBJ2-3; 8 bases align to TRBD1. The CDR3 contains 15 residues. Germline CDR1 SGHTA, CDR2 FQGNSA. The ends lost 5 bases at V and 0 bases at J; junction bases unmatched: 4. CDR3 amino acids: CASSLQGGSTDTQYF. CDR3 sequence (DNA): TGTGCCAGCAGCCTACAGGGGGGTAGCACAGATACGCAGTATTTT. The entire variable domain, with the rest obtained from reference TRBV7-2 and TRBJ2-3, is as follows: GAGVSQSPSNKVTEKGKDVELRCDPISGHTALYWYRQSLGQGLEFLIYFQGNSAPDKSGLPSDRFSAERTGGSVSTLTIQRTQQEDSAVYLCASSLQGGSTDTQYFGPGTRLTVL.